A selection of T cell receptor beta chains follows, all from one sample in a study of blood T cell repertoires in COVID-19. Here immunoSEQ multiplex PCR was the method, and the copy in TCRdb shows in-frame clones only, minus some. Found here are about 210,000 clones, 80% to 90% of them singletons; the top ten hold 1.2%. The specimen sequenced was PBMCs or T cells enriched from blood (not recorded which). The receptors here all came from a man aged 25-40 years who had recovered from COVID-19. CDR3s include the opening cysteine and the closing phenylalanine or tryptophan. D genes are given only for firm matches. Only part of the rows carry a size: once, few, many, or a class if the clone is expanded.

j_gene	d_gene	abundance	v_gene	CDR3aa	CDR3nt
TRBJ2-1	NA	NA	TRBV6-5	CASTLQSEQFF	TGTGCCAGCACCCTACAGAGTGAGCAGTTCTTC
TRBJ1-1	NA	NA	TRBV29-1	CSVDNGLNTEAFF	TGCAGCGTTGATAACGGTCTGAACACTGAAGCTTTCTTT
TRBJ2-1	NA	few	TRBV9	CASSVAPYNEQFF	TGTGCCAGCAGCGTAGCCCCATACAATGAGCAGTTCTTC
TRBJ1-4	TRBD1	once	TRBV28	CASSRTGTGNEKLFF	TGTGCCAGCAGTCGTACCGGGACAGGGAATGAAAAACTGTTTTTT
TRBJ2-1	TRBD2	NA	TRBV7-2	CASSAYSSGHYNEQFF	TGTGCCAGCAGCGCATACTCTAGCGGACACTACAATGAGCAGTTCTTC
TRBJ1-4	NA	NA	TRBV2	CASSAQAEKLFF	TGTGCCAGCAGTGCACAGGCTGAAAAACTGTTTTTT
TRBJ1-4	NA	NA	TRBV5-4	CVSSRTGNANEKLFF	TGTGTCAGCAGCAGAACAGGGAACGCTAATGAAAAACTGTTTTTT
TRBJ1-5	NA	few	TRBV6-2/TRBV6-3	CASSYAGINQPQHF	TGTGCCAGCAGTTACGCCGGGATTAATCAGCCCCAGCATTTT
TRBJ2-7	TRBD2	NA	TRBV6-2/TRBV6-3	CASSKREGYEQYF	TGTGCCAGCAGTAAGCGGGAGGGATACGAGCAGTACTTC
TRBJ2-7	NA	NA	TRBV10-1	CASSTGTGVYEQYF	TGCGCCAGCAGCACCGGGACGGGGGTTTACGAGCAGTACTTC
TRBJ2-7	TRBD2	NA	TRBV2	CASTPGEGKYEQYF	TGTGCCAGCACCCCGGGGGAGGGAAAGTACGAGCAGTACTTC
TRBJ2-7	TRBD1	NA	TRBV9	CASSAWDSYEQYF	TGTGCCAGCAGTGCCTGGGACAGCTACGAGCAGTACTTC
TRBJ1-3	TRBD1	NA	TRBV19	CASSNRGSGNTIYF	TGTGCCAGTAGTAACAGGGGCTCTGGAAACACCATATATTTT
TRBJ2-1	TRBD2	once	TRBV7-8	CASSFGLAGGPEGLNEQFF	TGTGCCAGCAGCTTCGGACTAGCGGGGGGGCCCGAAGGCCTCAATGAGCAGTTCTTC
TRBJ1-5	NA	NA	TRBV4-3	CASSQVAPGVLGDSNQPQHF	TGCGCCAGCAGCCAAGTAGCCCCGGGGGTCTTAGGAGATAGCAATCAGCCCCAGCATTTT
TRBJ1-1	NA	NA	TRBV9	CASSGGGAQDYTEAFF	TGTGCCAGCAGCGGAGGGGGAGCACAGGACTACACTGAAGCTTTCTTT
TRBJ1-1	NA	NA	TRBV19	CASSQRGQNTEAFF	TGTGCCAGTAGTCAAAGGGGACAGAACACTGAAGCTTTCTTT
TRBJ1-2	NA	NA	TRBV10-3	CAISEGRDADGYTF	TGTGCCATCAGTGAAGGCAGGGATGCTGATGGCTACACCTTC
TRBJ2-1	NA	NA	TRBV13	CASSLYTASSYNEQFF	TGTGCCAGCAGCTTATACACCGCTAGCTCCTACAATGAGCAGTTCTTC
TRBJ2-1	TRBD2	NA	TRBV11-2	CASSLAGGSPDEQFF	TGTGCCAGCAGCTTAGCAGGCGGGAGCCCGGATGAGCAGTTCTTC
TRBJ1-1	NA	few	TRBV18	CASSLKGRMAEAFF	TGTGCCAGCTCACTTAAGGGGAGGATGGCTGAAGCTTTCTTT
TRBJ2-7	NA	NA	TRBV11-2	CASSLGAYEQYF	TGTGCCAGCAGCTTAGGGGCGTACGAGCAGTACTTC
TRBJ2-5	TRBD1	NA	TRBV7-2	CASSLMNLGQQETQYF	TGTGCCAGCAGCTTAATGAACTTGGGACAGCAAGAGACCCAGTACTTC
TRBJ1-4	NA	NA	TRBV2	CASIRARGEKLFF	TGTGCCAGCATTCGGGCTCGGGGTGAAAAACTGTTTTTT
TRBJ2-2	TRBD1	few	TRBV5-5	CASSPRGQGLPGELFF	TGTGCCAGCAGCCCCCGTGGACAGGGTCTCCCCGGGGAGCTGTTTTTT
TRBJ1-2	NA	once	TRBV9	CASSVSGGANIYGYTF	TGTGCCAGCAGCGTATCAGGCGGGGCCAACATCTATGGCTACACCTTC
TRBJ1-1	TRBD1	NA	TRBV6-5	CASIRPGQGGTEAFF	TGTGCCAGCATCAGACCGGGACAGGGGGGCACTGAAGCTTTCTTT
TRBJ2-7	NA	once	TRBV12-3/TRBV12-4	CASKTGEYEQYF	TGTGCCAGCAAGACGGGGGAGTACGAGCAGTACTTC
TRBJ1-2	TRBD1	NA	TRBV2	CASLIVDRGGYGYTF	TGTGCCAGCCTTATTGTGGACAGGGGCGGGTATGGCTACACCTTC
TRBJ2-3	NA	NA	TRBV21-1	CASSKSEGAGGFDTQYF	TGTGCCAGCAGCAAATCGGAGGGAGCGGGGGGCTTTGATACGCAGTATTTT
TRBJ1-1	NA	few	TRBV27	CASSLSIGAQAFF	TGTGCCAGCAGTTTATCGATCGGTGCCCAAGCTTTCTTT
TRBJ2-5	TRBD2	NA	TRBV4-1	CASSGYSKGTSKETQYF	TGCGCCAGCAGCGGATATTCTAAGGGGACTAGTAAAGAGACCCAGTACTTC
TRBJ2-5	NA	NA	TRBV20-1	CSALPGETQYF	TGCAGTGCTCTTCCCGGTGAGACCCAGTACTTC
TRBJ1-4	TRBD1	NA	TRBV11-2	CASSRDRGTNEKLFF	TGTGCCAGCAGCCGGGACAGGGGGACTAATGAAAAACTGTTTTTT
TRBJ1-4	NA	NA	TRBV6-1	CASSEAHRASNEKLFF	TGTGCCAGCAGTGAAGCGCACAGGGCCTCTAATGAAAAACTGTTTTTT
TRBJ2-3	TRBD2	NA	TRBV7-9	CASSLITSGGSAGQYF	TGTGCCAGCAGCTTAATAACTAGCGGGGGGTCGGCGGGGCAGTATTTT
TRBJ1-5	TRBD1	NA	TRBV3-1/TRBV3-2	CASSKGGYYSNQPQHF	TGTGCCAGCAGCAAAGGGGGCTATTATAGCAATCAGCCCCAGCATTTT
TRBJ2-3	NA	NA	TRBV28	CASSPYTGGPDTQYF	TGTGCCAGCAGTCCTTATACCGGGGGGCCAGATACGCAGTATTTT
TRBJ1-2	NA	once	TRBV6-5	CASSYREPNYGYTF	TGTGCCAGCAGCTACCGGGAACCTAACTATGGCTACACCTTC
TRBJ2-5	NA	NA	TRBV5-5	CASSLGGMVIGETQYF	TGTGCCAGCAGCTTGGGGGGCATGGTGATTGGAGAGACCCAGTACTTC
TRBJ1-4	TRBD1	NA	TRBV28	CASSRRDSRKLFF	TGTGCCAGCAGCCGAAGGGACAGTCGAAAACTGTTTTTT
TRBJ1-1	NA	NA	TRBV10-3	CAISDRAMRAFF	TGTGCCATCAGTGACAGGGCGATGAGGGCTTTCTTT
TRBJ2-3	TRBD2	NA	TRBV11-3	CASSLEAQRESPDTQYF	TGTGCCAGCAGCTTAGAAGCCCAGCGGGAGAGTCCAGATACGCAGTATTTT
TRBJ2-3	TRBD2	NA	TRBV6-5	CASSPGTSGTDTQYF	TGTGCCAGCAGCCCCGGGACTAGCGGAACAGATACGCAGTATTTT
TRBJ2-1	TRBD2	NA	TRBV24-1	CATAQTSSKEQFF	TGTGCCACCGCTCAGACTAGCAGTAAAGAGCAGTTCTTC
TRBJ1-1	TRBD1	NA	TRBV29-1	CSVDRDRDTEAFF	TGCAGCGTTGATCGCGACAGGGACACTGAAGCTTTCTTT
TRBJ1-2	TRBD1	NA	TRBV10-1	CASSKGTDYGYTF	TGCGCCAGCAGTAAAGGGACAGATTATGGCTACACCTTC
TRBJ2-5	TRBD1	NA	TRBV5-1	CASSSQGQGANQETQYF	TGCGCCAGCAGCTCCCAAGGACAGGGGGCTAACCAAGAGACCCAGTACTTC
TRBJ1-1	TRBD1	NA	TRBV6-5	CASSRTGEDGAFF	TGTGCCAGCAGTCGGACAGGGGAGGATGGGGCTTTCTTT
TRBJ2-7	NA	NA	TRBV21-1	CASSKVSLASGSNYPYYEQYF	TGTGCCAGCAGCAAAGTAAGCCTGGCTAGCGGGAGTAATTACCCCTACTACGAGCAGTACTTC
TRBJ2-3	NA	NA	TRBV25-1	CASSEYPGTDTQYF	TGTGCCAGCAGTGAATATCCAGGGACAGATACGCAGTATTTT
TRBJ2-1	TRBD1	NA	TRBV24-1	CATSDPGQASYNEQFF	TGTGCCACCAGTGATCCGGGACAGGCTTCCTACAATGAGCAGTTCTTC
TRBJ2-5	TRBD1	NA	TRBV10-2	CASSEGQGPETQYF	TGCGCCAGCAGTGAGGGACAGGGGCCGGAGACCCAGTACTTC
TRBJ2-2	NA	NA	TRBV4-2	CASSQDPPGSTGELFF	TGTGCCAGCAGCCAAGATCCCCCCGGGTCCACCGGGGAGCTGTTTTTT